This T cell receptor (beta chain) was sequenced during a study of blood T cell repertoires in COVID-19 (TCRdb year 2020). As for the study more broadly: Collaborator samples came from the United States, Italy and Spain and covered acute and convalescent phases of COVID-19. The repertoires were released in a freely available public database intended as a resource for research on the immune response to SARS-CoV-2. Where available, HLA class I and class II types were obtained from metadata supplied by the sample provider rather than from assay-based typing. A de-identified subject ID, COVID-19 status, age in years and sex were almost always included in the sample metadata. The samples were drawn from two sources: the first 160 participants of the ongoing ImmuneRACE study, and 950 to 1,500 subjects contributed by 6 global collaborators. The material from the prospective study consisted of cDNA or gDNA derived from T cells, B-cell-depleted T cells, or PBMCs. The dataset comprised deeply sampled blood TCRbeta repertoires from subjects exposed to, actively infected with, or recovered from COVID-19. Overall study results and their limits: How much clinical and demographic metadata was included differed by source and by participant, and the metadata was provided uncurated.

On this clone itself: Its antigen specificity is not known. Per-base qualities were not stored, and no clone one base away is much larger.

The immunoSEQ Assay, a bias-controlled multiplex PCR, was used to amplify TCRbeta CDR3 regions from genomic DNA. The study's own analysis went as follows. Nucleated cell counts per sample were estimated from amplification of reference gene primers within the assay. To quantify the absolute abundance of each unique TCRbeta CDR3 rearrangement, sequence reads were collapsed and filtered. Productive Simpson clonality was computed per sample as the square root of Simpson's diversity index over productive rearrangements. TCRdb provides this immuneACCESS table in a form limited to in-frame rearrangements. Some clones are lacking; in checked studies, under half of them reflect an unresolved V gene, and why the rest are absent is not known. D and trimming come from the DNA, and the V and J calls and clone size come from that table. The sample data list approximately 220,000 clones, and roughly 82% of these were observed just once. About 4.4% of the sample rests with the top ten.

Based on the germline V gene, the CDR1 and CDR2 sequences are LGHNA and YSLEER. V loses 0 bases, J loses 5 bases, and the germline ends lie 10 bases apart. There are 14 amino acids in the CDR3, from cysteine to phenylalanine inclusive. CDR3 DNA is the only sequence kept; it has 42 bases, read in frame from the first base. The collaborating institutions used their own protocols to collect whole blood in K2EDTA tubes. For TCRbeta analysis, collaborators shipped samples as frozen whole blood, isolated PBMCs, or DNA extracted from either of those sample types. Rearrangement joined TRBV4-3 to TRBJ1-2, with TRBD1 tentatively as D gene (5 bases match). The specimen was peripheral blood. This sequence was found in a woman between 70 and 85 years old with acute or convalescent COVID-19. In nucleotide form, the sequence is TGCGCCAGCAGCCAAGAGCTAGGGGCGTATGGCTACACCTTC. This encodes CASSQELGAYGYTF.